This T cell receptor (beta chain) is drawn from a study of blood T cells in healthy people across ages. Study results and caveats: Long-lived donors had more naive CD4+ cells and higher diversity than aged donors.

Then a second PCR, running roughly 7 to 11 cycles, was carried out with a sample-barcoded 5' primer and a J-beta primer mix. TCRdb passed the 5' RACE reads through MiXCR, listing each CDR3 protein once. The sample contains 1.8 million or so distinct CDR3 sequences, roughly two fifths of which appear only once. About this clonotype itself: The antigen is not known.

The CDR3 loop spans 13 amino acids. V was clipped by 8 bases and J by 0 bases, with 10 bases between them. Looked up from germline, CDR1 is MNHEY and CDR2 is SVGEGT. This receptor was obtained from a human donor in good health. Input material: blood. The V gene is TRBV6-2 or TRBV6-3, the J gene TRBJ2-5; D is perhaps TRBD1 (6 bases). For the CDR3, the DNA is TGTGCCAGCCTGGGACACAACCAAGAGACCCAGTACTTC. This sequence encodes CASLGHNQETQYF.